This passage covers 8 T cell receptor beta chains from one sample sequenced in a study of T cells in Graves' hyperthyroidism and ophthalmopathy. It was RNA transcripts that yielded the amplified TCR beta CDR3 regions. A set of HTBI primers served as the primers for a first-round RT-PCR of the TCR CDR3. TCRdb fed the multiplex PCR reads into MiXCR, producing one record per CDR3 protein. The data hold 500,000 to 700,000 distinct CDR3 sequences, with roughly 17% observed a single time. The sequenced sample was blood. Receptors were obtained from a woman between 18 and 29 years old with Graves' hyperthyroidism.

At least ten counts were recorded for this clonotype. This sequence joins TRBV2 and TRBJ2-7; D is perhaps TRBD2 (5 bases). This CDR3 comprises 12 residues. Germline lookup yields CDR1 SNHLY and CDR2 FYNNEI. V was pared by 6 bases and J by 5 bases, with 11 bases between. The CDR3 sequence: CASSPGLHEQYF. The CDR3 region has the DNA TGTGCCAGCAGCCCGGGATTGCACGAGCAGTACTTC.

In its sample, this clonotype was seen a few times. This chain uses TRBV12-3 or TRBV12-4 with TRBJ2-1; TRBD2 is a possible D gene (5 bases). Trimming left V 2 bases short and J 0 bases short, with 8 bases between. The CDR3 loop spans 15 amino acids. CDR3 sequence (DNA): TGTGCCAGCAGTTTATTAGCGACCTCCTACAATGAGCAGTTCTTC. Translated: CASSLLATSYNEQFF.

This clonotype appeared many times. The rearrangement joins TRBV28 to TRBJ1-1, with D tentatively TRBD1 (5 bases). The V end lost 5 bases, the J end lost 2 bases, and 12 bases lay between the germline ends. Germline V lookup: CDR1 MDHEN, CDR2 SYDVKM. The CDR3 has 14 amino acids. CDR3 sequence: CASSRRADNTEAFF. The CDR3 DNA follows: TGTGCCAGCAGTCGCAGGGCTGATAACACTGAAGCTTTCTTT.

Comment on this clonotype: A read error may explain this, as a much larger clone is one base away. The chain combines TRBV20-1 with TRBJ2-1, with 10 bases fitting TRBD2. The CDR3 is 17 residues long. The germline V gene encodes CDR1 DFQATT and CDR2 SNEGSKA (reference sequence). This CDR3 reads CSARAGLAASSYNEQLF. The CDR3 DNA follows: TGCAGTGCTAGAGCCGGACTAGCGGCAAGCTCCTACAATGAGCAGCTCTTC.

This clonotype was found many times. V and J are TRBV11-2 and TRBJ2-1; a possible D gene is TRBD2 (6 bases). V was shortened by 3 bases and J by 3 bases, with 15 bases between the two germline ends. Germline CDR1 is SGHAT and CDR2 is FQNNGV. This CDR3 is built from 16 residues. Here the CDR3 reads CASSFFASVRYNEQFF. CDR3 in DNA: TGTGCCAGCAGCTTTTTTGCTAGCGTGCGCTACAATGAGCAGTTCTTC.

The chain combines TRBV25-1 with TRBJ2-2; tentative D call: TRBD1 (6 bases). The CDR3 extends over 13 amino acids. V gave up 4 bases and J gave up 7 bases, with 10 bases separating them. Germline lookup yields CDR1 MGHDK and CDR2 SYGVNS. Here the CDR3 reads CASSGAGVGELFF. DNA for the CDR3: TGTGCCAGCAGTGGGGCAGGGGTCGGGGAGCTGTTTTTT.

This clonotype was detected a few times. The chain has TRBV6-2 or TRBV6-3 and TRBJ2-2, with D tentatively TRBD1 (6 bases). CDR3 length: 15 amino acids. The germline V gene encodes CDR1 MNHEY and CDR2 SVGEGT. V dropped 4 bases and J dropped 5 bases, with 14 bases sitting between them. CDR3 nucleotide sequence: TGTGCCAGCAGTTGGGCAGGGGCCAGGACCGGGGAGCTGTTTTTT. Protein product: CASSWAGARTGELFF.

This clonotype was seen ten or more times. The chain is built from TRBV2 and TRBJ2-5; 7 bases line up with TRBD1. The CDR3 totals 16 residues. CDR1 is SNHLY and CDR2 is FYNNEI in the germline V gene. After removal of 7 bases from V and 2 bases from J, the junction contained 13 bases not matched to a gene. The CDR3 is CASTLLDRVVQETQYF. The CDR3 DNA reads TGTGCCAGCACCCTCCTAGACAGGGTGGTTCAAGAGACCCAGTACTTC. The full variable domain, rest sourced from reference TRBV2 and TRBJ2-5, is EPEVTQTPSHQVTQMGQEVILRCVPISNHLYFYWYRQILGQKVEFLVSFYNNEISEKSEIFDDQFSVERPDGSNFTLKIRSTKLEDSAMYFCASTLLDRVVQETQYFGPGTRLLVL.